This T cell receptor beta chain emerged from a study of cytomegalovirus exposure and HLA in healthy donors. The overall study: From HLA-typed donors, an early data release held around 85 million unique TCRs.

The PCR employed 60 Vbeta primers together with 13 Jbeta primers. Profiling relied on immunoSEQ multiplex PCR, and the TCRdb table lists in-frame clones only, not all of them. The repertoire consists of over 85,000 clones, with around 76% occurring once and the leading ten covering 0.55% to 0.65%. The CDR3 runs to 16 residues. Trimming cost V 1 base and J 4 bases; bases outside gene matches: 3. Germline V gene data show CDR1 as LNHDA and CDR2 as SQIVND (reference sequence). Study-level points and caveats: Sequencing likely caused a cluster of highly shared sequence variants.

Concerning this clone itself: Its antigen is unidentified.

Sequenced input: PBMCs. V usage is TRBV19 and J usage is TRBJ1-5, with 11 bases matching TRBD1. This receptor was obtained from a man younger than 45 in good health and CMV-seronegative. CDR3 protein: CASSIGRDRGNQPQHF. The CDR3 DNA sequence: TGTGCCAGTAGTATAGGGCGGGACAGGGGGAATCAGCCCCAGCATTTT.